This entry describes one T cell receptor beta chain. The record originates from a study of blood T cell repertoires in COVID-19. This table comes from immunoSEQ multiplex PCR, and its TCRdb copy is limited to in-frame clones, with some not included. The sample includes about 69,000 clones, around 83% of them seen just once. The CDR3 has 16 amino acids. CDR1 SGDLS and CDR2 YYNGEE come from the germline V gene. Trimming at V came to 0 bases and at J to 3 bases, leaving 5 bases not matched to a gene. The sequence derives from a woman of 80 years or more with acute or convalescent COVID-19. The sequencing input was peripheral blood. The chain recombines TRBV9 with TRBJ2-5; 10 bases are shared with TRBD2. The CDR3 coding sequence is TGTGCCAGCAGCGTAGGTCTCACTAGCGGGGAAGAGACCCAGTACTTC. The encoded protein is CASSVGLTSGEETQYF.